The source of this T cell receptor (beta chain) is a study of cytomegalovirus exposure and HLA in healthy donors (dated by TCRdb to 2016 to 2017). In terms of the full investigation: An earlier analysis of approximately 590 of the donors reported more than 250 Gb of sequence data and 120 million or so unique TCR beta sequences from 190 million or so T cells. About 280 gigabases of sequencing data and 70 million to 95 million unique TCR sequences made up an early release that covered under 750 HLA-typed donors. Among the roughly 400 genotyped donors, around 79% belonged to the genetic ancestry cluster associated with self-reported Caucasian donors. The study aimed to test whether cataloging public T cell receptors could reveal signatures of past pathogen exposure. The study used immunosequencing to profile the T cell repertoires of approximately 650 subjects and linked those repertoires to cytomegalovirus serostatus. Along with the approximately 620-subject first cohort, a separate validation cohort of approximately 110 different subjects was used. The study combined high-throughput TCR immunosequencing, statistical association of individual TCRs with disease status, and machine learning to predict cytomegalovirus infection status. A later analysis re-analyzed previously published TCR beta repertoires from about 730 donors and added high-resolution HLA genotyping to study TCR occurrence patterns. Rather than drawing on any new phenotypic data, the later analysis identified candidate immune exposures from TCR beta sequences and the way those sequences occurred across donors. An earlier analysis of roughly 600 of the donors used high-throughput TCR beta sequencing to judge whether each TCR beta V gene segment behaved as functional or pseudogenic. Donor age, sex, ethnicity and CMV serostatus were collected together with the repertoire data. In a later genetic analysis, genome-wide SNP genotypes for 398 of the 666 donors were used, and that subset was treated as a discovery cohort. All discovery cohort repertoires had been generated using a single sequencing platform. HLA typing included class I and class II loci at four-digit resolution. Typing coverage differed by locus: A, B, C, DRB1 and DQB1 were typed in about 629-630 donors, DQA1 in approximately 520, DPA1 in around 600, and DPB1 in approximately 450. Roughly five DR-DQ haplotypes were handled as single units for association and clustering, since linkage in the cohort was strong. On average, over 200,000 unique TCR beta nucleotide sequences were sequenced per donor among roughly 430 genotyped donors of the cohort, with around 19% of those sequences being non-productive. Broader findings and caveats from the paper: The classifier was reported to diagnose cytomegalovirus status with high specificity and sensitivity in both the original and validation cohorts. Linkage disequilibrium might explain the correlated functional status among segregating V segments, but an unknown experimental factor could not be ruled out. According to a later analysis, TCR association rates differed among HLA loci, with DRB1 alleles showing the most associated TCRs and HLA-C alleles showing the fewest. CMV serostatus was the only immune exposure information available for the cohort. V-gene and J-gene trimming of TCR beta chains was associated with a missense DCLRE1C variant in a later genetic analysis, and the association was replicated in an independent cohort. Several of the top co-occurrence clusters appeared to be linked to parvovirus B19, influenza, CMV and Epstein-Barr virus, according to a later analysis. Some IMGT-functional V segments, including TRBV6-2 and TRBV6-3, could not be told apart with the 87-base-pair reads, so those segments were excluded. A few of the identified cytomegalovirus-associated TCR beta chains were confirmed in vitro to be specific for cytomegalovirus antigens. In a later analysis, HLA-associated TCR beta chains were found to be more clonally expanded and to have lower generation probabilities than equally common non-associated chains. The earlier analysis of 587 of the donors excluded some 15 rarely observed V segments, including chromosome 9 orphons, because counts were too low. A group of highly shared sequence variants was considered likely to be a technical artifact of the sequencing pipeline. Presence/absence analyses assumed roughly uniform sequencing depth across donors, an assumption that may not hold. An earlier analysis of approximately 590 of the donors showed that most TCR beta V segments appeared in productive rearrangements either about 87% or about 30% of the time, which broadly matched IMGT annotations. A total of 164 TCR beta chains were listed by the study as associated with cytomegalovirus. Strong co-occurrence of HLA alleles, especially DR and DQ, made assigning TCR associations to individual alleles difficult. Across donors, most TCR sequences were observed very rarely, whereas some public TCRs were present in many individuals. HLA typing was unavailable for some donors at each locus, so association tests used only the typed subset. In this cohort, only TCR beta chains were sequenced, and detectable features were limited by the absence of alpha or paired-chain data. According to a later genetic analysis, donors in an Asian-associated ancestry cluster had fewer N-insertions in productive TCRs than the approximately 630-donor mean. A further reported finding was that TCR beta sequences accurately predicted the HLA-A and HLA-B alleles for most subjects in the first cohort. At a false discovery rate of 0.05, a later analysis linked under 20,000 TCR beta sequences to specific HLA alleles. According to a later analysis, most CMV-associated TCR beta chains appeared to be HLA-restricted, and the HLA associations seemed to be driven largely by CMV exposure. According to the authors, the approach could potentially be generalized to other disease states and immunological phenotypes.

The cohort was made up of 500 to 800 healthy bone marrow donors. At the time of sampling, all cohort members were nominally healthy, though unrecorded immune exposures were likely present. The donor was CMV seronegative and belonged to the group of around 400 seronegative cohort members. A peripheral blood sample was collected from each donor, and TCR beta sequencing was performed on peripheral blood mononuclear cells. Genomic DNA was extracted from the blood cell samples with the Qiagen DNeasy Blood Extraction Kit. The method was the immunoSEQ multiplex PCR assay. For the multiplex PCR, a mixture combining 60 forward primers for TCR Vbeta segments and 13 reverse primers for TCR Jbeta segments was used. The CDR3 region of rearranged TCR beta genes was amplified from genomic DNA with a multiplex PCR assay. Amplified TCR beta libraries were sequenced as 87-base-pair reads on the Illumina HiSeq System. Under the source paper's analysis protocol: Across the 600 to 700 repertoires, a later analysis counted roughly 84 million unique TCR beta chains, roughly 11 million of which were shared by at least two donors. Raw reads were error-corrected and collapsed into unique sequences by a nearest-neighbor algorithm in which closely related sequences were merged to remove PCR and sequencing errors. V, D and J gene segments were assigned by aligning CDR3 sequences to IMGT reference sequences. Each retained sequence needed at least a six-nucleotide match to both a V gene segment and a J gene segment. A rearrangement counted as productive if the CDR3 had no stop codons and remained in frame with V and J, and every other rearrangement counted as non-productive. Following IMGT convention, CDR3 was defined as the stretch from the second conserved V-encoded cysteine to the conserved J-encoded phenylalanine. In an earlier analysis of 500 to 650 of the donors, sequences lacking an unambiguous match to a single V gene segment were excluded. In an earlier analysis of 587 of the donors, a V segment was called functional when productive rearrangements were above 56.7%, and segregating when the standard deviation between donors exceeded 5%. To diagnose cytomegalovirus status from the catalog of TCR beta chain sequences, a statistical classification framework was built. A later analysis assigned V and J genes by comparing TCR nucleotide sequences with IMGT/GENE-DB human TR gene sequences. A later analysis assigned CDR3 sequences and most-parsimonious VDJ recombination scenarios with the TCRdist pipeline. In a later analysis, every TCR beta chain was defined by the combination of its CDR3 amino acid sequence and its V-gene family, and reads without a unique V-gene family were dropped. As a way to deal with suspected cross-contamination and a sequencing artifact, a later analysis dropped hundreds of nucleotide sequences that were highly shared and had low generation probability. In a later analysis, a clonal expansion index was calculated for each public chain from normalized within-repertoire ranks of inferred template counts. In a later analysis, generation probabilities were computed using a VDJ recombination model fitted to out-of-frame rearrangements, and the results were checked against IGoR. A later analysis scored TCR-TCR, TCR-HLA and TCR-CMV co-occurrence with hypergeometric tests, applying a repertoire-size bias correction to TCR pairs. To estimate false discovery rates, a later analysis permuted the HLA or CMV assignments 20 times. In a later analysis, co-occurring TCRs were grouped using DBSCAN, with TCRdist sequence similarity added in when clustering inside HLA-allele-positive subsets. For co-occurrence clustering, repertoires with fewer than 30,000 or more than 120,000 public chains were excluded, along with 4 to 6 repertoires with anomalous nucleotide sharing. What TCRdb holds here is the immuneACCESS table cut down to in-frame rearrangements. Part of the clones is not present; checked against another copy, under half of the missing clones reflect an unresolved V gene, and the others are unexplained. V and J calls and clone size are as listed in that table; D and trimming were resolved from the DNA. The table for this sample shows over 65,000 clones. Around 1.1% of the sample is in the top ten clones.

In regard to this clone: What antigen it recognizes has not been identified.

The germline V gene (reference sequence) gives CDR1 as SEHNR and CDR2 as FQNEAQ. Unmatched junction bases come to 3, with V trimmed by 3 bases and J by 4 bases. The CDR3 covers 14 residues, taking in both the cysteine and the phenylalanine. The sequence is cut down to CDR3 DNA, 42 bases in frame from base 1. Material for sequencing was PBMCs. The sequence was collected from a woman younger than 45 in good health and CMV-seronegative. The chain is made from TRBV7-9 and TRBJ2-3; 8 bases in the middle match TRBD2. CDR3 reads: CASSFTAGADTQYF. The DNA sequence is TGTGCCAGCAGCTTCACAGCGGGGGCAGATACGCAGTATTTT.